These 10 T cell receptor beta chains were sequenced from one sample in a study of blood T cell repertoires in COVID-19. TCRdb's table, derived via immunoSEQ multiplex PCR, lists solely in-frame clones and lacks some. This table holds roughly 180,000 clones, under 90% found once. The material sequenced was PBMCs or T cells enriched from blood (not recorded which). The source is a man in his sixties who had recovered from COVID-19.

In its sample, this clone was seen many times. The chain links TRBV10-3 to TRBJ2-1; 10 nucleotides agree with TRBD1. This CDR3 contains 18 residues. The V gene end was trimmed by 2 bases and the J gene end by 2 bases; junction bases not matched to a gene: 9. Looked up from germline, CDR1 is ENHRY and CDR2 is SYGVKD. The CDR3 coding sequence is TGTGCCATCAGTGAGACCTACTCTGGACAGGGGGCCTACAATGAGCAGTTCTTC. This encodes CAISETYSGQGAYNEQFF.

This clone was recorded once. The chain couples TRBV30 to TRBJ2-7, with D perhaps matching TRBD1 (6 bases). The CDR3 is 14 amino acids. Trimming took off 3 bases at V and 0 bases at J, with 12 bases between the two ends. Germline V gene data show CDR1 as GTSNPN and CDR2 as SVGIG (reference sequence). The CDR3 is CAWRGIGGSYEQYF. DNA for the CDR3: TGTGCCTGGAGGGGAATAGGGGGCTCCTACGAGCAGTACTTC.

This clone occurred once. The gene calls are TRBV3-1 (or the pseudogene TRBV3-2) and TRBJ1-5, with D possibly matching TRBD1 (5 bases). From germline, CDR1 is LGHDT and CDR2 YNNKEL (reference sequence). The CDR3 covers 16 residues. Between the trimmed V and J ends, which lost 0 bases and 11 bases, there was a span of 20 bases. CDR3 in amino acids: CASSQDPGTNAGAQHF. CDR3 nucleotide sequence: TGTGCCAGCAGCCAAGACCCCGGGACTAATGCGGGGGCCCAGCATTTT.

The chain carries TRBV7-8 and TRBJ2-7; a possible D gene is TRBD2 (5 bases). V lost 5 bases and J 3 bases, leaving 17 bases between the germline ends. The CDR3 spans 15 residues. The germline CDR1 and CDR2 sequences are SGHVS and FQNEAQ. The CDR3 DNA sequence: TGTGCCAGCAGCCGGGCGGGTGCGCGATTCTACGAGCAGTACTTC. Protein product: CASSRAGARFYEQYF. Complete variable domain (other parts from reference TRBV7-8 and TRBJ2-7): GAGVSQSPRYKVAKRGQDVALRCDPISGHVSLFWYQQALGQGPEFLTYFQNEAQLDKSGLPSDRFFAERPEGSVSTLKIQRTQQEDSAVYLCASSRAGARFYEQYFGPGTRLTVT.

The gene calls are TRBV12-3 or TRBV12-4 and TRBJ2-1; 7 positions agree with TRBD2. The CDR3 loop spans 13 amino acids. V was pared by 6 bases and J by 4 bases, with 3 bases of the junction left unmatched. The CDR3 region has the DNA TGTGCCAGCAGGCCCGGGAGGTACAATGAGCAGTTCTTC. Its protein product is CASRPGRYNEQFF.

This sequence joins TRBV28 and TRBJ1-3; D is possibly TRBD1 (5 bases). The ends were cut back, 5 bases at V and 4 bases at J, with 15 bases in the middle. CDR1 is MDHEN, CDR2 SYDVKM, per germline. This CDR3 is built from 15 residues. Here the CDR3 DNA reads TGTGCCAGCAGTCGCAGGGATTTAGGAGGAAACACCATATATTTT. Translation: CASSRRDLGGNTIYF.

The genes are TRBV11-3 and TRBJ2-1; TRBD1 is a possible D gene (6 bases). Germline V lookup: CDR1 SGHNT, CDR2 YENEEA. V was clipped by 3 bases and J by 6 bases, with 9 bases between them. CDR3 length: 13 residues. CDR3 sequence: CASSFSDSNEQFF. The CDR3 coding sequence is TGTGCCAGCAGCTTCTCGGACAGCAATGAGCAGTTCTTC.

CDR3: CAISDGTGTNSPLHF. In nucleotides, the CDR3 is TGTGCCATCAGTGACGGGACAGGTACGAATTCACCCCTCCACTTT. J is TRBJ1-6 and V is TRBV10-3, with 8 bases that match TRBD1. V shed 3 bases and J 7 bases; nucleotides not matched to a gene: 5. Germline V gene data show CDR1 as ENHRY and CDR2 as SYGVKD. This CDR3 contains 15 residues.

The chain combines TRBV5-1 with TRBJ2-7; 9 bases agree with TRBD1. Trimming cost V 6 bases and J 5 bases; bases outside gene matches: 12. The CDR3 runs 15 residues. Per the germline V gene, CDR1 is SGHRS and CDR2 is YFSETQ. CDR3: CASNRLGTGFNEQYF. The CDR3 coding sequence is TGCGCCAGCAACCGACTGGGGACAGGGTTTAACGAGCAGTACTTC.

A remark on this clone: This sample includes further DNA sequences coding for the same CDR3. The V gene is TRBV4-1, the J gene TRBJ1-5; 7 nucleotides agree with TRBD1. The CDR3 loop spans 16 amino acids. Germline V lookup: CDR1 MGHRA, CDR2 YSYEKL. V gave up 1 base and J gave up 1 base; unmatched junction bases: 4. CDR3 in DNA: TGCGCCAGCAGCCAAGGACAGGGTGGGAGCAATCAGCCCCAGCATTTT. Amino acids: CASSQGQGGSNQPQHF.